This note documents a single TCR beta chain sequence. The antigen is not known. This record comes from a study of cytomegalovirus exposure and HLA in healthy donors. About the study: The Caucasian-associated ancestry cluster contained 81% of the 300 to 450 genotyped donors.

Study-level results: Across donors, most TCRs were seen rarely, yet some public ones were widespread. Fewer N-insertions (relative to the 666-donor mean) were reportedly seen in an Asian-associated ancestry cluster in a later analysis. Excluded were some V segments that proved indistinguishable, including TRBV6-2 and TRBV6-3.

CDR3 length equals 14 residues. V was trimmed by 3 bases and J by 8 bases, leaving 16 bases between them. Germline CDR1 reads MRHNA; CDR2 reads SNTAGT. Primers included in the PCR were 60 Vbeta and 13 Jbeta primers. Profiled with immunoSEQ multiplex PCR; TCRdb holds only in-frame clones, not every one. The sample contains about 140,000 clones, around 80% of which appear only once. The chain links TRBV6-4 to TRBJ1-2; no definite D call. Sequencing was carried out using PBMCs. The source is a woman between 35 and 50 years old in good health and CMV-seronegative. The CDR3 is CASSESSGTGGYTF. As DNA, the CDR3 is TGTGCCAGCAGTGAAAGTTCGGGAACCGGCGGCTACACCTTC.